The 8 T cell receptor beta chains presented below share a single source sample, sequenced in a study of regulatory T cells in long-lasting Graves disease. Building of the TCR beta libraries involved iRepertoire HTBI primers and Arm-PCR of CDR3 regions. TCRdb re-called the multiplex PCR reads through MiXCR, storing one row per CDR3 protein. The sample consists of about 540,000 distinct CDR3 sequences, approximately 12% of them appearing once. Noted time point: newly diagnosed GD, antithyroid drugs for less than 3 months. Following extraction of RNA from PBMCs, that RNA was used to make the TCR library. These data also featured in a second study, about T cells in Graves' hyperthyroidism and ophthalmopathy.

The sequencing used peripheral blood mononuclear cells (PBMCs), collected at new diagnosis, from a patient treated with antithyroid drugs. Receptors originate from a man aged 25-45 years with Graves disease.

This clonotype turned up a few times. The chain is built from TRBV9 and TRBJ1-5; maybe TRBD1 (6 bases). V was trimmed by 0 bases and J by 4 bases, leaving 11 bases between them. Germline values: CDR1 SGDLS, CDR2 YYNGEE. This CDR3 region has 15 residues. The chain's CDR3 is CASSVEGGTNQPQHF. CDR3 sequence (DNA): TGTGCCAGCAGCGTAGAGGGGGGGACGAATCAGCCCCAGCATTTT.

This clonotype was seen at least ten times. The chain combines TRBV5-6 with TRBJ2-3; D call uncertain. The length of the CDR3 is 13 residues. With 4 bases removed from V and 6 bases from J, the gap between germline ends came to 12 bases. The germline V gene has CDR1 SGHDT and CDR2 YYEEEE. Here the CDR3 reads CASSPVAVDTQYF. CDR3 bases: TGTGCCAGCAGCCCCGTAGCTGTCGATACGCAGTATTTT. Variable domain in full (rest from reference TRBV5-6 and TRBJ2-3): DAGVTQSPTHLIKTRGQQVTLRCSPKSGHDTVSWYQQALGQGPQFIFQYYEEEERQRGNFPDRFSGHQFPNYSSELNVNALLLGDSALYLCASSPVAVDTQYFGPGTRLTVL.

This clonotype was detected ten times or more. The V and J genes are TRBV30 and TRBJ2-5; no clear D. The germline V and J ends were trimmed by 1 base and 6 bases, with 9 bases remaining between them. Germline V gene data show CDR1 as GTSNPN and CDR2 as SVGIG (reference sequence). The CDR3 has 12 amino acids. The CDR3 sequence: CAWSGPAKTQYF. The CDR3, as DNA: TGTGCCTGGAGTGGGCCTGCGAAGACCCAGTACTTC. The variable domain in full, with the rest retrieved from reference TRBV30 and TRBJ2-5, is SQTIHQWPATLVQPVGSPLSLECTVEGTSNPNLYWYRQAAGRGLQLLFYSVGIGQISSEVPQNLSASRPQDRQFILSSKKLLLSDSGFYLCAWSGPAKTQYFGPGTRLLVL.

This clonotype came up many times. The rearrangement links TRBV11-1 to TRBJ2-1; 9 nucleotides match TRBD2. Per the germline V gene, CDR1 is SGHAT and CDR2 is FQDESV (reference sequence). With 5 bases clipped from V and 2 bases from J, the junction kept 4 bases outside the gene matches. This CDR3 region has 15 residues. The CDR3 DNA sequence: TGTGCCAGCAGCCTTCGACTAGCGGCCTACAATGAGCAGTTCTTC. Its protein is CASSLRLAAYNEQFF.

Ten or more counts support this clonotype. In DNA form, the CDR3 reads TGTGCCAGCAGTTACCAGGCGCGCCAGTACTTC. It yields the protein CASSYQARQYF. This chain links TRBV6-2 or TRBV6-3 with TRBJ2-5; no definite D call. The CDR3 is 11 amino acids. V was trimmed by 2 bases and J by 10 bases, leaving 8 bases between them. The germline gives CDR1 MNHEY, CDR2 SVGEGT.

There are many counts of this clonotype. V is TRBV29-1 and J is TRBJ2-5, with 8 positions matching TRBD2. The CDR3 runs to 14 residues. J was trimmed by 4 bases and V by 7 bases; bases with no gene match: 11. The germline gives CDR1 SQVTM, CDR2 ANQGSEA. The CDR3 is CSARSGSGGETQYF. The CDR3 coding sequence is TGCAGCGCTCGGAGCGGGAGTGGTGGAGAGACCCAGTACTTC.

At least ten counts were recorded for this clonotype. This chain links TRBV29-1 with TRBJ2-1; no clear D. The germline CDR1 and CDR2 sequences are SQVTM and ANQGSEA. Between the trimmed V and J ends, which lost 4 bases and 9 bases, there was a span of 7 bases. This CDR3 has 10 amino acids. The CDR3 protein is CSVGTLEQFF. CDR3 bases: TGCAGCGTTGGAACACTTGAGCAGTTCTTC.

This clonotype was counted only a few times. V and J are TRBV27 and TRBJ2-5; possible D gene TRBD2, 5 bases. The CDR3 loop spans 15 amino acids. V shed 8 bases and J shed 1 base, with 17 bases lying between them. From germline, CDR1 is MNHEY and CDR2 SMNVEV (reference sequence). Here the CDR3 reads CASSPRGGFQETQYF. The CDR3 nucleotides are TGTGCCAGCTCCCCAAGAGGAGGCTTCCAAGAGACCCAGTACTTC.